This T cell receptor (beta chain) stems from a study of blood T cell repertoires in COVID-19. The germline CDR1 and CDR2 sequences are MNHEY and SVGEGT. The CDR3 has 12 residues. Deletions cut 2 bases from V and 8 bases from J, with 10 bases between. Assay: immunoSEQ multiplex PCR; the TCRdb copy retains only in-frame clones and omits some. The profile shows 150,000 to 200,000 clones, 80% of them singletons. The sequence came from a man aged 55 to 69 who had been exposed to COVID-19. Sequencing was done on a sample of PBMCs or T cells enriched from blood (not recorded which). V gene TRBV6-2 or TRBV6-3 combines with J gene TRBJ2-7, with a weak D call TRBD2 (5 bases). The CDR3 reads CASSYVRGQQYF. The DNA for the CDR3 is TGTGCCAGCAGTTACGTGAGAGGGCAGCAGTACTTC.